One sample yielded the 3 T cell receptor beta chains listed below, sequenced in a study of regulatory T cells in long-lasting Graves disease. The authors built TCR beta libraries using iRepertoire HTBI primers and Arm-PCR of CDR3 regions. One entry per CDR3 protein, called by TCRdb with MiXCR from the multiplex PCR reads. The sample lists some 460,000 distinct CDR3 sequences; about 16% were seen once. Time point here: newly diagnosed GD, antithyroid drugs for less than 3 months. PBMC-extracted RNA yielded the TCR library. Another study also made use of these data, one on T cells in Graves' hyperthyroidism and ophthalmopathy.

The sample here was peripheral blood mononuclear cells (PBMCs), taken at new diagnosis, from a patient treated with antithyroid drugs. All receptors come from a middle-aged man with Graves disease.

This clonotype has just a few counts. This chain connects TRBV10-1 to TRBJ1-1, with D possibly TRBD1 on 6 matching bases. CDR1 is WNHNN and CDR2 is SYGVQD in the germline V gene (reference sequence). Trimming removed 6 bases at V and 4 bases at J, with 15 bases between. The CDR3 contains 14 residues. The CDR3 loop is CASRPDSTATEAFF. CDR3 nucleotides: TGCGCCAGCAGGCCGGACAGCACAGCCACTGAAGCTTTCTTT.

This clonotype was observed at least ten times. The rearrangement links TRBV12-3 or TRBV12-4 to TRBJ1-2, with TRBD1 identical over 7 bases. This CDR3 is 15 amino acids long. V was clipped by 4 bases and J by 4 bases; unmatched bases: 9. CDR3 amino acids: CASSSQGGGVYGYTF. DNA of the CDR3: TGTGCCAGCAGTTCCCAGGGAGGGGGCGTCTATGGCTACACCTTC.

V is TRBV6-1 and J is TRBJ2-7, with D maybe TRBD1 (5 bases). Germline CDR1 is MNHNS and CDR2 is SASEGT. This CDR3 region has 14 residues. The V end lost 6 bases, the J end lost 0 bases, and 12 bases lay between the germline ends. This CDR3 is CASRETGASYEQYF. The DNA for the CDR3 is TGTGCCAGCAGGGAAACAGGCGCCTCCTACGAGCAGTACTTC.